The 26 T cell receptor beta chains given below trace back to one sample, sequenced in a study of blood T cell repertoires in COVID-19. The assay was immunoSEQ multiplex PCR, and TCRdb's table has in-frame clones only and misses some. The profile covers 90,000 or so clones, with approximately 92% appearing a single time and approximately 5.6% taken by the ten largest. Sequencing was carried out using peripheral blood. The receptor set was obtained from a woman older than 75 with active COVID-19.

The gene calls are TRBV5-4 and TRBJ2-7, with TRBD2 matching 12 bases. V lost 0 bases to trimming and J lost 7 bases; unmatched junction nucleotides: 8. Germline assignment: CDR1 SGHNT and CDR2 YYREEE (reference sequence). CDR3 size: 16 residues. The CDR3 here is CASSLGLAGGPGEQYF. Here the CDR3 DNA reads TGTGCCAGCAGCTTGGGGCTAGCGGGAGGGCCGGGGGAGCAGTACTTC.

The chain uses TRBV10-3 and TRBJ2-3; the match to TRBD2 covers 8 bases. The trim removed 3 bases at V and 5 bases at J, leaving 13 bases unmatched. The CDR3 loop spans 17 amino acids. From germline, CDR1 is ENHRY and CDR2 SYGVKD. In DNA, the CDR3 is TGTGCCATCAGTGACCCCTTGGCGGGAGGTGGGGGAGATACGCAGTATTTT. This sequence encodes CAISDPLAGGGGDTQYF.

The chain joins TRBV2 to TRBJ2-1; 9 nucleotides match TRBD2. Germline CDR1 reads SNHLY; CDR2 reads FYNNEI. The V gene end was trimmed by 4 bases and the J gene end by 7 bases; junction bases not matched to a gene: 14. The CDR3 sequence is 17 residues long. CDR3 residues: CASSAGSGRSLTNEQFF. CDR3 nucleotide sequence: TGTGCCAGCAGTGCAGGTAGCGGGAGAAGCTTAACTAATGAGCAGTTCTTC.

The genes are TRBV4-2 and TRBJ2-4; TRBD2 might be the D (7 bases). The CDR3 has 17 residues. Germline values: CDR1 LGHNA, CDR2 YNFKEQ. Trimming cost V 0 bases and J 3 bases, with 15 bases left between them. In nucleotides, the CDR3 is TGTGCCAGCAGCCAAGAAGGGGGAGGGCCGGACAAAAACATTCAGTACTTC. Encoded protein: CASSQEGGGPDKNIQYF.

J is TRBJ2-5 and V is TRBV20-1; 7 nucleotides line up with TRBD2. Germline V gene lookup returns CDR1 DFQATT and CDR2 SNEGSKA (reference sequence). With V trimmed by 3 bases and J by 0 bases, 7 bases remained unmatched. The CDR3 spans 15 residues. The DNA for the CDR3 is TGCAGTGCTAGTGGTCGAGCGGGGAACCAAGAGACCCAGTACTTC. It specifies CSASGRAGNQETQYF.

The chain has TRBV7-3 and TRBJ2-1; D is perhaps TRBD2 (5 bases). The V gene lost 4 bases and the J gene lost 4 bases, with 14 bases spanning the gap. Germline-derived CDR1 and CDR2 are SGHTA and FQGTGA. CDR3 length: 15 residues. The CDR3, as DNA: TGTGCCAGCAGCTCCGACGGTGGGAGATACAATGAGCAGTTCTTC. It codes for CASSSDGGRYNEQFF. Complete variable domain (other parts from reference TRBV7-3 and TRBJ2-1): GAGVSQTPSNKVTEKGKYVELRCDPISGHTALYWYRQSLGQGPEFLIYFQGTGAADDSGLPNDRFFAVRPEGSVSTLKIQRTERGDSAVYLCASSSDGGRYNEQFFGPGTRLTVL.

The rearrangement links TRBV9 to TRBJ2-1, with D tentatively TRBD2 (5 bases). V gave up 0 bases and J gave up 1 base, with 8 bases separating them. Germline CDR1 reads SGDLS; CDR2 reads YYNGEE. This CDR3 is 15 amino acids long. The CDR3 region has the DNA TGTGCCAGCAGCGTAGATGAGGGATCCTACAATGAGCAGTTCTTC. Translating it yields CASSVDEGSYNEQFF.

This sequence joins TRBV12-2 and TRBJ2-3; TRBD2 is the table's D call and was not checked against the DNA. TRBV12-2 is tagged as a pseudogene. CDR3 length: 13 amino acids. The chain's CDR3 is CASRLAGADTQYF. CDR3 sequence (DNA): TGTGCAAGTCGCTTAGCGGGAGCAGATACGCAGTATTTT.

This chain's CDR3 is CATSATLPDTSQETQYF. CDR3 in DNA: TGTGCCACCAGCGCCACCCTTCCGGACACTTCACAAGAGACCCAGTACTTC. The V gene is TRBV24-1, the J gene TRBJ2-5, with TRBD1 as a possible D gene (5 bases). Germline V lookup: CDR1 KGHDR, CDR2 SFDVKD. This CDR3 has 17 residues. V was cut by 7 bases and J by 2 bases, with 22 bases left in between.

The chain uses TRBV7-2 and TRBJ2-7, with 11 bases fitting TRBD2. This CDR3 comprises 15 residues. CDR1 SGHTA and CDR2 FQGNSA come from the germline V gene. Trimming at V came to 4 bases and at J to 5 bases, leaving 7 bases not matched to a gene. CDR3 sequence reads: CASSSRLAGRNEQYF. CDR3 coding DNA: TGTGCCAGCAGCTCCAGACTAGCGGGAAGGAACGAGCAGTACTTC.

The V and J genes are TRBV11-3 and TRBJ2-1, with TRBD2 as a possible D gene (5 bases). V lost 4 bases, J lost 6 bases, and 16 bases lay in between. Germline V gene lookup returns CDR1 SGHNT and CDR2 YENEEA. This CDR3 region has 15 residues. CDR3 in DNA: TGTGCCAGCAGCTCAGAGGGAGAGAGCGGCAATGAGCAGTTCTTC. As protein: CASSSEGESGNEQFF.

CDR3 loop: CASSAWAGGPVGELFF. CDR3 nucleotides: TGTGCCAGCAGTGCATGGGCGGGAGGGCCAGTCGGGGAGCTGTTTTTT. V and J are TRBV27 and TRBJ2-2; TRBD2 matches at 9 bases. CDR1 and CDR2 (germline): MNHEY, SMNVEV (reference sequence). V shed 5 bases and J 7 bases; nucleotides not matched to a gene: 11. CDR3 length: 16 amino acids.

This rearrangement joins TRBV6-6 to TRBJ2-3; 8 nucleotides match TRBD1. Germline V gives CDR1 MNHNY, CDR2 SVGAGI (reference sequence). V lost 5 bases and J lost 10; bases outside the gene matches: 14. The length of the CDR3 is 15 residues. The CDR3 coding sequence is TGTGCCAGCAGTCCACTGACAGGGGAAGGACTGGCGCAGTATTTT. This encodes CASSPLTGEGLAQYF.

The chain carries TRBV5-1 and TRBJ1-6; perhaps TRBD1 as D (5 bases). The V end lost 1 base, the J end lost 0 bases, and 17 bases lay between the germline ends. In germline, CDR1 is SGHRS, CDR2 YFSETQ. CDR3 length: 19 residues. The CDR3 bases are TGCGCCAGCAGCTTGTGGGGGGGACTCTCGAGCTCCTATAATTCACCCCTCCACTTT. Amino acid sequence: CASSLWGGLSSSYNSPLHF. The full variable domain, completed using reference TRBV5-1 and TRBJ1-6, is KAGVTQTPRYLIKTRGQQVTLSCSPISGHRSVSWYQQTPGQGLQFLFEYFSETQRNKGNFPGRFSGRQFSNSRSEMNVSTLELGDSALYLCASSLWGGLSSSYNSPLHFGNGTRLTVT.

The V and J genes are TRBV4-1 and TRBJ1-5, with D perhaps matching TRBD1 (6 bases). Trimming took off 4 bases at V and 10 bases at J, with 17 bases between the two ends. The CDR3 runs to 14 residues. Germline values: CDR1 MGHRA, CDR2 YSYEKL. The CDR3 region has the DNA TGCGCCAGCAGCCGAGAGACAGGCCTGGGCCCCCAGCATTTT. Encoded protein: CASSRETGLGPQHF.

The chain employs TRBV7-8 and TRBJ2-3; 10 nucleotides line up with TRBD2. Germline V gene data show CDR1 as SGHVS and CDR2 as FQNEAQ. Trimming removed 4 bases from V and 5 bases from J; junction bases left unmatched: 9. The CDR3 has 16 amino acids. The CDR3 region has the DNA TGTGCCAGCAGCTACCTTCTAGCGGGAGCGGGAGATACGCAGTATTTT. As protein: CASSYLLAGAGDTQYF.

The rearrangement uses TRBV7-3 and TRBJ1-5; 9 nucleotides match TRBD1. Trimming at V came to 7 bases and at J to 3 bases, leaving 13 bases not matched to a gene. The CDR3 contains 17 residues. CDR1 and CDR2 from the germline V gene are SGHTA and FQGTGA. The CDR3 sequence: CASKQSGTGSFNQPQHF. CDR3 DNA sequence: TGTGCCAGCAAACAATCAGGGACAGGGTCATTCAATCAGCCCCAGCATTTT.

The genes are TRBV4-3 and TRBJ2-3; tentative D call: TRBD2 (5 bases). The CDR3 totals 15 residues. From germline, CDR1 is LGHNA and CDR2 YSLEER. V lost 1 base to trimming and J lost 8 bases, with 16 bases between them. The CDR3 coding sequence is TGCGCCAGCAGCCAAGTGATGCTGGGCCGGGGTACGCAGTATTTT. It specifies CASSQVMLGRGTQYF.

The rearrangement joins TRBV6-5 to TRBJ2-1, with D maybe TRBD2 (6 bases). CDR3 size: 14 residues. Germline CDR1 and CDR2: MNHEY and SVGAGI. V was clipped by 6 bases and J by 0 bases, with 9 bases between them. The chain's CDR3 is CASRSGASYNEQFF. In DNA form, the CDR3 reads TGTGCCAGCAGGTCGGGAGCCTCCTACAATGAGCAGTTCTTC.

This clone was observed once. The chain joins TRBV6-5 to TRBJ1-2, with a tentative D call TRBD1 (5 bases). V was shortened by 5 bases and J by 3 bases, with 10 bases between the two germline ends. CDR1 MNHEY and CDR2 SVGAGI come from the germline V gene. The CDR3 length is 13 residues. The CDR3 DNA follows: TGTGCCAGCAGTAACGGAGGGGACTATGGCTACACCTTC. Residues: CASSNGGDYGYTF.

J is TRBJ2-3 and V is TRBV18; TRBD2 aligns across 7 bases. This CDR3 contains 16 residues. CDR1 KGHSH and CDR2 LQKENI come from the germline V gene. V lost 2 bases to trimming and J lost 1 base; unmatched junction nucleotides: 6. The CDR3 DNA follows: TGTGCCAGCTCACCAAACGGGAGGACCGGCACAGATACGCAGTATTTT. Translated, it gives CASSPNGRTGTDTQYF.

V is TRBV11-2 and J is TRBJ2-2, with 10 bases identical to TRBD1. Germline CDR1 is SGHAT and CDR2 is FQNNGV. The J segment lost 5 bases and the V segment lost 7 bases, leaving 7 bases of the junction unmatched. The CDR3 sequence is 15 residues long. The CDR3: CASIKTGGATGELFF. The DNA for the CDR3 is TGTGCCAGCATCAAGACAGGGGGCGCGACCGGGGAGCTGTTTTTT.

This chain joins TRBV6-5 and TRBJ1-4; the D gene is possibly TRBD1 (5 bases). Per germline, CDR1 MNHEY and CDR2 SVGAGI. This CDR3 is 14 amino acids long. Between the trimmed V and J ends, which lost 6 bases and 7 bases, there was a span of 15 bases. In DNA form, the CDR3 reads TGTGCCAGCAGCAAGGGGAGGGCTAGTGAAAAACTGTTTTTT. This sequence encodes CASSKGRASEKLFF.

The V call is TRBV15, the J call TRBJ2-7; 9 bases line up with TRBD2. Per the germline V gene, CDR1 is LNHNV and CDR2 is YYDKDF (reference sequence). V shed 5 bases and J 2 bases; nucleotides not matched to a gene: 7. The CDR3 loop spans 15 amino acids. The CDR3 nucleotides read TGTGCCACCAGCCCTCGACTAGCGGCGGCCTACGAGCAGTACTTC. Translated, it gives CATSPRLAAAYEQYF.

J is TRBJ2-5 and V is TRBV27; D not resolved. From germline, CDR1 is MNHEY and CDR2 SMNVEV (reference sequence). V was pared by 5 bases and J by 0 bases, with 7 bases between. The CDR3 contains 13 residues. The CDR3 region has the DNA TGTGCCAGCAGTCCCTCCTACCAAGAGACCCAGTACTTC. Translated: CASSPSYQETQYF.

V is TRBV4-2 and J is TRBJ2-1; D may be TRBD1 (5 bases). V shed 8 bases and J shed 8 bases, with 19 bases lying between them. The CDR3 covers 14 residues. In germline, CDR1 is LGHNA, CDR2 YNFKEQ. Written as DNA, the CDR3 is TGTGCCAGCGCAAGGGAAAGGGGTCCCTATGAGCAGTTCTTC. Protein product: CASARERGPYEQFF.